Described below is a single T cell receptor (beta chain) sequence and its context. V was pared by 5 bases and J by 3 bases, with 3 bases of the junction left unmatched. This CDR3 contains 13 residues. The germline V gene encodes CDR1 SQVTM and CDR2 ANQGSEA. This entry belongs to a study of PD-L1 blockade in urothelial cancer. Study-wide background: Patients' prior chemotherapy regimens numbered 0 to 3.

Measured with immunoSEQ multiplex PCR; TCRdb has only the in-frame clones, and not every one. The top ten clones hold over 12% of a sample with more than 40,000 clones, more than 70% of them seen once. This chain joins TRBV29-1 and TRBJ2-3, with 9 bases matching TRBD1. This clonotype was obtained from a woman in her sixties or seventies with urothelial cancer. The sequencing used PBMCs, collected around atezolizumab (anti-PD-L1) treatment. The chain's CDR3 is CSVLGTGTDTQYF. DNA for the CDR3: TGCAGCGTTCTAGGGACAGGGACAGATACGCAGTATTTT.